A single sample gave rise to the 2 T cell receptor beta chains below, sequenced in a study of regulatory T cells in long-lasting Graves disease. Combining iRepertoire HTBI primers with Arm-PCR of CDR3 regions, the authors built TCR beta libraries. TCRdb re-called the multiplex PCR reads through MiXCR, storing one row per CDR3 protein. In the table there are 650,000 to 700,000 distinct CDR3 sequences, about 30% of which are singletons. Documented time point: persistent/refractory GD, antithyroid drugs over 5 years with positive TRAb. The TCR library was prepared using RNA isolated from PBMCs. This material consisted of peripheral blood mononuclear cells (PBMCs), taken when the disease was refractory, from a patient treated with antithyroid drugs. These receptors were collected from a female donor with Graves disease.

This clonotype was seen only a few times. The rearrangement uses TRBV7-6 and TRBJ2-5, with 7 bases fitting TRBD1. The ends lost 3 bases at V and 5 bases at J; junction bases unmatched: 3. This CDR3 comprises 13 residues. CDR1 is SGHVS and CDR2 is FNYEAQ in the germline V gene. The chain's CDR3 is CASSFRGWETQYF. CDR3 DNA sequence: TGTGCCAGCAGCTTCAGGGGGTGGGAGACCCAGTACTTC.

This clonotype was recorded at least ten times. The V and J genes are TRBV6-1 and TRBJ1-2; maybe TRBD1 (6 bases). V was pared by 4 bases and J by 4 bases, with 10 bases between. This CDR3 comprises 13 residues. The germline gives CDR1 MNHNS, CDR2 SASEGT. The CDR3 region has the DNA TGTGCCAGCAGTGCAGGGGAAACCTATGGCTACACCTTC. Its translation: CASSAGETYGYTF.